This note documents a single T cell receptor (beta chain) sequence. Its cognate antigen is unknown. The sample originates from a study of cytomegalovirus exposure and HLA in healthy donors. The CDR3 is made up of 13 amino acids. With 5 bases removed from V and 3 bases from J, the gap between germline ends came to 11 bases. Germline V lookup: CDR1 MNHEY, CDR2 SVGAGI. Study outcomes and limitations: While the bulk of TCR sequences proved rare, some public TCRs turned up in many donors. When a later analysis compared HLA-associated TCR beta chains with equally common others, the HLA-associated chains turned out to be more clonally expanded and to have lower generation probabilities. There were reportedly fewer N-insertions in an Asian-associated ancestry cluster than the approximately 670-donor mean, in a later analysis. Some V segments, including TRBV6-2 and TRBV6-3, were excluded as indistinguishable.

It was with 60 Vbeta and 13 Jbeta primers that the PCR ran. Assay used: immunoSEQ multiplex PCR; TCRdb lists only in-frame clones, some missing. The table shows about 150,000 clones, with 70% to 80% occurring only once. Sequencing was done on a sample of PBMCs. The chain links TRBV6-5 to TRBJ2-7; D is perhaps TRBD2 (5 bases). This receptor was identified in a middle-aged woman in good health and CMV-seronegative. The DNA of the CDR3 is TGTGCCAGCAGTCCACCAGAGGGCTACGAGCAGTACTTC. Translated: CASSPPEGYEQYF.